This T cell receptor (beta chain) was identified in a study of T cells after yellow fever vaccination. Study-level points and caveats: Compared with primary, the secondary response was weaker and peaked at day 5, not 15.

The CDR3 covers 15 residues. Trimming removed 0 bases from V and 8 bases from J, with 14 bases in between. Germline V gene data show CDR1 as SGHRS and CDR2 as YFSETQ. In its sample, this clonotype was seen many times. The antigen is unknown. TCRdb fed the 5' RACE reads into MiXCR, producing one record per CDR3 protein. The sample includes about 220,000 distinct CDR3 sequences, about 3% of them seen just once. The specimen was CD4+ T cells sorted from PBMCs, collected 10 days after the yellow fever booster vaccination. This TCR was sampled from a man aged 18 to 30 who received the YFV17D yellow fever vaccine. This chain uses TRBV5-1 with TRBJ2-2; D possibly corresponds to TRBD1 (5 bases). The CDR3 DNA follows: TGCGCCAGCAGCTTGGCCCGCAGGGATCTTGGGGAGCTGTTTTTT. As protein: CASSLARRDLGELFF.